The clone carrying this T cell receptor beta chain has a handful of counts. Time point specified: before trial treatment. The data are from a study of low-dose radiotherapy and immunotherapy resistance in tumors. Primers targeting TRAV and TRBV primed first-strand cDNA, covering alpha and beta chains. With a constant-region primer and a V-primer adapter, TCRs were subjected to about 20 PCR cycles of amplification. MiXCR was run by TCRdb on the reads, yielding one entry per CDR3 protein. Of 85,000 to 100,000 distinct CDR3 sequences in the sample, 9.4% are singletons; the top ten hold about 1%. The CDR3 has 16 residues. CDR1 is MNHEY and CDR2 is SMNVEV in the germline V gene (reference sequence). V shed 9 bases, J shed 3 bases, and the junction held 11 bases outside the gene matches.

The material was PBMCs, obtained before treatment. V usage is TRBV27 and J usage is TRBJ2-2; 9 bases fit TRBD2. This TCR came from a male donor with prostate cancer. This CDR3 is CASNLIAGVHTGELFF. In DNA, the CDR3 is TGTGCCAGTAACTTAATAGCGGGAGTTCACACCGGGGAGCTGTTTTTT.